Listed here is a single T cell receptor beta chain. The source of the sample is a study of blood T cell repertoires in COVID-19. Profiling relied on immunoSEQ multiplex PCR, and the TCRdb table lists in-frame clones only, not all of them. The sample carries approximately 120,000 clones, approximately 85% recorded once. The source is a woman older than 75 with COVID-19, enrolled during active disease. Sequences were obtained from peripheral blood.

CDR3 sequence reads: CASRGLAGGKSSYNEQFF. Written as DNA, the CDR3 is TGTGCCAGCAGGGGACTAGCGGGAGGGAAGAGCTCCTACAATGAGCAGTTCTTC. V and J are TRBV7-6 and TRBJ2-1; 16 positions match TRBD2. The ends lost 6 bases at V and 0 bases at J; junction bases unmatched: 5. The length of the CDR3 is 18 residues. The germline V gene encodes CDR1 SGHVS and CDR2 FNYEAQ.